This T cell receptor beta chain originates from a study (dated by TCRdb to the early 2010s). A note on this clonotype: Its specific antigen is unknown. This sequence may be a read error, since a much larger clone differs from it by one base.

CDR1 and CDR2 (LGHNA, YSLEER) derive from the germline V gene. The CDR3 has 16 amino acids, counting the end cysteine and phenylalanine. This entry keeps only the CDR3 DNA: 48 bases, framed from base 1. The listed sequencing device is Illumina Genome Analyzer IIx. The public reads were run again by TCRdb, first through fastp at Q25 and then through MiXCR, and only productive beta chains were kept. All rows with the same CDR3 protein become a single entry with the most common DNA and genes. This sample gives about 16,000 distinct CDR3 sequences in total; 30% to 40% of them show up just once. Of the sample, about 15% falls within the top ten clones.

Specimen: blood. This receptor was taken from a human donor. This receptor chain uses TRBV4-3 and TRBJ2-1; the junction holds 7 bases that match TRBD1. The sequence in DNA is TGCGCCAACAGCCAAGTCGGGACAGCCGCCTACAATGAGCAGTTCTTC. Its coded protein is CANSQVGTAAYNEQFF.